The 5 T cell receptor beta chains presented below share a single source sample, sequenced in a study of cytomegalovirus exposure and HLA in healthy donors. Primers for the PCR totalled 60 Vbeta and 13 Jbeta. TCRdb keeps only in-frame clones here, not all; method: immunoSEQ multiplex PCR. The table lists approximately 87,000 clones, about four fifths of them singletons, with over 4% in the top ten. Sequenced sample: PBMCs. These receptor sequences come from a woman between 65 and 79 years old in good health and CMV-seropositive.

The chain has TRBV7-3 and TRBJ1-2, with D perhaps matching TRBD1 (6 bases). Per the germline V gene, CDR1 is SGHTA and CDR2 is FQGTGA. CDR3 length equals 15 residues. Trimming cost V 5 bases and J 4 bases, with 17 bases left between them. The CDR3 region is CASSPSGELGYGYTF. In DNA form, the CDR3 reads TGTGCCAGCAGCCCATCAGGGGAGTTGGGCTATGGCTACACCTTC.

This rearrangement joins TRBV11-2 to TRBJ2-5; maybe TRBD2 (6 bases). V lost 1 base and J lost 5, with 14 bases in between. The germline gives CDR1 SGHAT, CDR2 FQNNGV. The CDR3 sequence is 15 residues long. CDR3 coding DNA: TGTGCCAGCAGCTTAGCTTATGTTGCGGGGGAGACCCAGTACTTC. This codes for CASSLAYVAGETQYF.

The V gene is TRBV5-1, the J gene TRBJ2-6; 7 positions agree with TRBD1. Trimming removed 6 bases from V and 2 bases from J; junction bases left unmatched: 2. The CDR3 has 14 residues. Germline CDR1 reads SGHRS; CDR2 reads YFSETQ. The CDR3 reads CASIQGAGANVLTF. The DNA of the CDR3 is TGCGCCAGCATTCAGGGGGCTGGGGCCAACGTCCTGACTTTC.

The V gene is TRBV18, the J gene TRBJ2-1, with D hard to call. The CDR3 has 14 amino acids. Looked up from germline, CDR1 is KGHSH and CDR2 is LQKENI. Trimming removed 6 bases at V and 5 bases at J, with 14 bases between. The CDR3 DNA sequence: TGTGCCAGCTCCCGTGAGACTTCCAACAATGAGCAGTTCTTC. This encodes CASSRETSNNEQFF.

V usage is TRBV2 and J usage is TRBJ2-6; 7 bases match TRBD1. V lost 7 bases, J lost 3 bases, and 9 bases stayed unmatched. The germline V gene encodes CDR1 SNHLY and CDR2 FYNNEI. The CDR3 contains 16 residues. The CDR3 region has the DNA TGTGCCAGCACCCGGACAGGTTCTTTTGGGGCCAACGTCCTGACTTTC. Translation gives CASTRTGSFGANVLTF.